The sequence of this TCR beta chain was determined in a study of tumor-infiltrating lymphocytes in primary liver carcinoma. Whole-study results and caveats: Less overlap was seen in tumor-adjacent and tumor-blood pairs than in tumor region pairs.

The input was 450 to 550 ng total RNA; TCR beta cDNA was made from it with a constant-region primer. Libraries covering TCR beta were generated through three nested multiplex PCR rounds (using a slightly modified ARM-PCR). A C-beta reverse primer and TRBV1-TRBV30 forward primers served in each of the first two PCR rounds, at approximately 10 cycles apiece. TCRdb analysed the multiplex PCR reads with MiXCR anew, one entry per CDR3 protein. This sample yields 100,000 to 150,000 distinct CDR3 sequences, of which roughly three fifths are seen a single time; approximately 8% belongs to the top ten. Details on this clonotype: Its target is not known. Sequence at one end of the junction differs from germline and may be a read error.

From about 19-30 mg of unsorted bulk tissue, DNA and RNA were co-extracted together. Germline V lookup: CDR1 SGHAT, CDR2 FQNNGV. The CDR3 consists of 13 residues. Sequences were obtained from liver tumor tissue from sampling region 3. Sample subset: tumor region T3, left-lateral pole. The receptor was isolated from a woman between 55 and 75 years old with primary liver carcinoma and hepatitis B virus infection. The rearrangement uses TRBV11-2 and TRBJ2-5; D is unresolved. CDR3 DNA sequence: TGTACCAGCAGGCGAAAGAGATGGGAGACCCAGTACTTC. Its protein product is CTSRRKRWETQYF.